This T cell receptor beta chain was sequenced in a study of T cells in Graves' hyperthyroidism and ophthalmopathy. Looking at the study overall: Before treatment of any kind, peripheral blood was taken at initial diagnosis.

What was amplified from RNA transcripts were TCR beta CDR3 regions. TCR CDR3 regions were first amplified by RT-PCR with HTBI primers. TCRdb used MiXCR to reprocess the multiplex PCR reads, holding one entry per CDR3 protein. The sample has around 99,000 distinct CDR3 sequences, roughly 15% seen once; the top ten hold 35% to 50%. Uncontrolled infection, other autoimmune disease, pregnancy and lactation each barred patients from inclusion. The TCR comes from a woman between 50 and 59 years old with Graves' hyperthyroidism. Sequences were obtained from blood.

CDR3 residues: CSAQSGGTLETQYF. CDR3 bases: TGCAGTGCCCAAAGTGGTGGGACTTTAGAGACCCAGTACTTC. The chain recombines TRBV20-1 with TRBJ2-5; weak D call: TRBD2 (6 bases). Germline V gives CDR1 DFQATT, CDR2 SNEGSKA (reference sequence). Deletions cut 6 bases from V and 4 bases from J, with 18 bases between. This CDR3 is 14 amino acids long.